This is a list of T cell receptor beta chains from one sample in a study of regulatory T cells in long-lasting Graves disease. TCRdb independently ran MiXCR on the multiplex PCR reads; one entry per CDR3 protein. The data contain around 460,000 distinct CDR3 sequences, around a fifth of them singletons. The material was peripheral blood mononuclear cells (PBMCs), obtained when the disease was refractory, from a patient treated with antithyroid drugs. These receptors all come from a female donor with Graves disease. The conserved cysteine and the conserved F or W are not part of the CDR3 here. The order of the fields is J gene, V gene, D gene, CDR3 protein. The D gene is left open where the match is weak.

J gene: TRBJ2-7; V gene: TRBV12-3/TRBV12-4; D gene: -; CDR3 protein: ASSLAKGRTYEQY
J gene: TRBJ1-6; V gene: TRBV12-3/TRBV12-4; D gene: TRBD1; CDR3 protein: ASSFSGGDSPLH
J gene: TRBJ2-4; V gene: TRBV18; D gene: -; CDR3 protein: ASSLPSGIGKNIQY
J gene: TRBJ2-7; V gene: TRBV12-3/TRBV12-4; D gene: TRBD2; CDR3 protein: ASSLAGGPLYEQY
J gene: TRBJ1-4; V gene: TRBV7-6; D gene: -; CDR3 protein: ASSLKEDASGEKLF
J gene: TRBJ2-3; V gene: TRBV27; D gene: TRBD1; CDR3 protein: ASSSYGTEDTQY
J gene: TRBJ2-7; V gene: TRBV5-6; D gene: -; CDR3 protein: ASGAWRQGTYEQY
J gene: TRBJ2-7; V gene: TRBV5-6; D gene: -; CDR3 protein: ASSSNRDSYEQY
J gene: TRBJ2-7; V gene: TRBV5-5; D gene: -; CDR3 protein: ASSFGSSSSYEQY
J gene: TRBJ2-4; V gene: TRBV19; D gene: -; CDR3 protein: ASSTYVGDGKNIQY
J gene: TRBJ2-7; V gene: TRBV7-2; D gene: TRBD1; CDR3 protein: ASSPHTRDSSYEQY
J gene: TRBJ2-1; V gene: TRBV6-1; D gene: -; CDR3 protein: ASSTPGPSYNEQF
J gene: TRBJ2-5; V gene: TRBV28; D gene: TRBD1; CDR3 protein: ASSLYLGDRGQETQY
J gene: TRBJ1-5; V gene: TRBV13; D gene: TRBD1; CDR3 protein: ASSLEGTGGNQPQH
J gene: TRBJ1-2; V gene: TRBV7-3; D gene: -; CDR3 protein: ASSVEGHRRIGYT
J gene: TRBJ1-1; V gene: TRBV13; D gene: -; CDR3 protein: ASSLQPPNTEAF
J gene: TRBJ1-1; V gene: TRBV6-2/TRBV6-3; D gene: -; CDR3 protein: ASSSIRHPNTEAF
J gene: TRBJ1-1; V gene: TRBV6-1; D gene: TRBD1; CDR3 protein: ASSSGQETNTEAF
J gene: TRBJ2-7; V gene: TRBV7-2; D gene: -; CDR3 protein: ASSLDPTYEQY
J gene: TRBJ2-7; V gene: TRBV7-8; D gene: TRBD2; CDR3 protein: ASSPQEREIEQY
J gene: TRBJ1-4; V gene: TRBV15; D gene: TRBD1; CDR3 protein: ATTVLTGSGKLF
J gene: TRBJ2-2; V gene: TRBV24-1; D gene: TRBD1; CDR3 protein: ATSDSTGAGELF
J gene: TRBJ2-6; V gene: TRBV9; D gene: -; CDR3 protein: ASSENRGAGGANVLT
J gene: TRBJ2-2; V gene: TRBV6-1; D gene: -; CDR3 protein: ASSVTGMNTGELF
J gene: TRBJ2-3; V gene: TRBV7-9; D gene: -; CDR3 protein: ASSPPLESTDTQY
J gene: TRBJ1-1; V gene: TRBV29-1; D gene: -; CDR3 protein: SVEPQQNTEAF
J gene: TRBJ1-2; V gene: TRBV6-1; D gene: TRBD1; CDR3 protein: ASSEGQGDGYT
J gene: TRBJ1-3; V gene: TRBV6-6; D gene: -; CDR3 protein: ASSYSTSGGNTIY
J gene: TRBJ2-7; V gene: TRBV10-3; D gene: -; CDR3 protein: AISESSGVETYEQY
J gene: TRBJ1-4; V gene: TRBV29-1; D gene: TRBD1; CDR3 protein: SVGTGVLEKLF
J gene: TRBJ2-5; V gene: TRBV10-3; D gene: -; CDR3 protein: AISEQETQY
J gene: TRBJ1-1; V gene: TRBV27; D gene: -; CDR3 protein: ASSWGGVERTEAF
J gene: TRBJ2-1; V gene: TRBV2; D gene: -; CDR3 protein: ASSEMGWGMEQF
J gene: TRBJ2-7; V gene: TRBV3-1; D gene: -; CDR3 protein: ASSHPWSVHEQY
J gene: TRBJ1-2; V gene: TRBV6-1; D gene: TRBD1; CDR3 protein: ASRTGHGYT
J gene: TRBJ2-2; V gene: TRBV6-7; D gene: -; CDR3 protein: ASSYRGAGTYTGELF
J gene: TRBJ1-6; V gene: TRBV20-1; D gene: -; CDR3 protein: SAARGVPSYNSPLH
J gene: TRBJ2-2; V gene: TRBV27; D gene: -; CDR3 protein: ASLGAGANTGELF
J gene: TRBJ2-3; V gene: TRBV12-3/TRBV12-4; D gene: -; CDR3 protein: ASSLRSGRTLDTQY
J gene: TRBJ1-4; V gene: TRBV30; D gene: -; CDR3 protein: AWSLTDNEKLF
J gene: TRBJ1-6; V gene: TRBV27; D gene: -; CDR3 protein: ASSLKGGNSPLH